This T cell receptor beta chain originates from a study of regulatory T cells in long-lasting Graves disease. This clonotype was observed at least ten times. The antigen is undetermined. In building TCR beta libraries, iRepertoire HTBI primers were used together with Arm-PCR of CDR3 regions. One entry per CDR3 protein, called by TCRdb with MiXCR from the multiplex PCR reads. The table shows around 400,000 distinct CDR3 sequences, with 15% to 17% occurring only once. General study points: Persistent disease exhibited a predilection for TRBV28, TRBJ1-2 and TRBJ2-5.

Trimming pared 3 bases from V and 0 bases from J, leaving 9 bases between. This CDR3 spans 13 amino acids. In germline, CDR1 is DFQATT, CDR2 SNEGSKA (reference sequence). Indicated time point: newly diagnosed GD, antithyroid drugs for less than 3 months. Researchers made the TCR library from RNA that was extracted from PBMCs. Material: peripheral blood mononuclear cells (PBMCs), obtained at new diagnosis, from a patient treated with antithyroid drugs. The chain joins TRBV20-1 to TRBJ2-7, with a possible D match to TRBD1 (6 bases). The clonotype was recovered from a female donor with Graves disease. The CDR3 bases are TGCAGTGCTAGGGACAGCCACTCCTACGAGCAGTACTTC. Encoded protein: CSARDSHSYEQYF.